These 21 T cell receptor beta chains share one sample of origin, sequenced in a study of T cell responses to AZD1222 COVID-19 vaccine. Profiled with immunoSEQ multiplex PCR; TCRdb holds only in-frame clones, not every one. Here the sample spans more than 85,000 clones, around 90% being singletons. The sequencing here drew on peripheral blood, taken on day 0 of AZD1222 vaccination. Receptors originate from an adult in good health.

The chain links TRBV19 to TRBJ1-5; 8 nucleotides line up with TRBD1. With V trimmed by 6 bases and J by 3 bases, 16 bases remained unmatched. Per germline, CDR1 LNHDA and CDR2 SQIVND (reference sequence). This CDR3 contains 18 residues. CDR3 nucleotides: TGTGCCAGTAGCATGGTCCGCCTTCTGGGACAGGTCAATCAGCCCCAGCATTTT. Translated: CASSMVRLLGQVNQPQHF.

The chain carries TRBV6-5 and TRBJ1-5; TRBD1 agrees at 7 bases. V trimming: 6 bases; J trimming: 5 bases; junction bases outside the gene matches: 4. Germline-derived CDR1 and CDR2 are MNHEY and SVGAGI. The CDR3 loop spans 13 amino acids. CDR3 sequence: CASSPTGHQPQHF. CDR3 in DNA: TGTGCCAGCAGCCCGACAGGGCATCAGCCCCAGCATTTT.

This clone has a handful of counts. CDR3 DNA: TGTGCCAGCAGCCAAACTGCAACTAACTATGGCTACACCTTC. It codes for CASSQTATNYGYTF. The rearrangement joins TRBV16 to TRBJ1-2; D unresolved. This CDR3 has 14 residues. The ends were cut back, 2 bases at V and 0 bases at J, with 7 bases in the middle. Germline-derived CDR1 and CDR2 are KGHSY and FQNENV.

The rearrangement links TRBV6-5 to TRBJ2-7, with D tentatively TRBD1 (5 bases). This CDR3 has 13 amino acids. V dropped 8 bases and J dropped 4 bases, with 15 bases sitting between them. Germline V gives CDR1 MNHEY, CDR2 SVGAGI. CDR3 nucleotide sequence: TGTGCCAGCTTTGGGGCGTCGAGGTACGAGCAGTACTTC. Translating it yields CASFGASRYEQYF.

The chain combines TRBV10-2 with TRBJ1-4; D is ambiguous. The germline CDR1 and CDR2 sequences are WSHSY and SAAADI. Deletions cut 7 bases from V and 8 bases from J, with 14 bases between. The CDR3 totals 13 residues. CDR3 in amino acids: CASNRRVGEKLFF. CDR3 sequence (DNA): TGCGCCAGCAATAGAAGGGTTGGAGAAAAACTGTTTTTT.

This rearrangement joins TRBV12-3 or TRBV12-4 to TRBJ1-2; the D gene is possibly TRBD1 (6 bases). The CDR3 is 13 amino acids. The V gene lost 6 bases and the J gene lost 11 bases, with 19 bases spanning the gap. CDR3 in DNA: TGTGCCAGCAGCCCCCGCGGGACATTCGGTTACACCTTC. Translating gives CASSPRGTFGYTF.

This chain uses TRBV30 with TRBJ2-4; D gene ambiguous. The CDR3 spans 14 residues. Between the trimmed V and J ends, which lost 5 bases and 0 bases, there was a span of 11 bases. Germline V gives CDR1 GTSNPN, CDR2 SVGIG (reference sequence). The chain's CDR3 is CAWGVTAAKNIQYF. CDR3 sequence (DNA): TGTGCCTGGGGGGTCACAGCAGCCAAAAACATTCAGTACTTC.

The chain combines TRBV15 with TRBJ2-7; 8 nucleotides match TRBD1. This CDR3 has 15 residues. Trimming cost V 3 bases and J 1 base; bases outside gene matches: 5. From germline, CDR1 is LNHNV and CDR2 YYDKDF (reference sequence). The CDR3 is CATSRETGGSYEQYF. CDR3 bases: TGTGCCACCAGCAGGGAAACAGGGGGTTCCTACGAGCAGTACTTC.

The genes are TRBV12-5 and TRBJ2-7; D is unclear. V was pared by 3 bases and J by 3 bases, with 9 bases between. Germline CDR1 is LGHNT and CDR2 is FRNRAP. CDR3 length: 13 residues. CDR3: CASGLRHIYEQYF. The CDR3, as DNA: TGTGCTAGTGGTTTACGCCATATCTACGAGCAGTACTTC.

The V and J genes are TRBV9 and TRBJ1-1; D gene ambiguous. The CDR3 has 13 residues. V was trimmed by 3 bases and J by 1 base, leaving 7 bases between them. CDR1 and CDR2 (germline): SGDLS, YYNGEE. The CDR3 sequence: CASSGGRNTEAFF. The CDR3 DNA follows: TGTGCCAGCAGCGGAGGAAGGAACACTGAAGCTTTCTTT.

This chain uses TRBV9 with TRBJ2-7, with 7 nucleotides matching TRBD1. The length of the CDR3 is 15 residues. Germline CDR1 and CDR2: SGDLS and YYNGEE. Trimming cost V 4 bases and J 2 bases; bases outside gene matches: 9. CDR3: CASSRSGQATYEQYF. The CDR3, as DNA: TGTGCCAGCAGCCGCTCCGGACAGGCCACCTACGAGCAGTACTTC.

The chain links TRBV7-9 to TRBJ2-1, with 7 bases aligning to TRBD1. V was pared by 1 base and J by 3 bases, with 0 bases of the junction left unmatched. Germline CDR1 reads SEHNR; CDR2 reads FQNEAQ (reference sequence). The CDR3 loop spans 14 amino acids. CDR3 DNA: TGTGCCAGCAGCTTAGGACAGGGCTACAATGAGCAGTTCTTC. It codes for CASSLGQGYNEQFF.

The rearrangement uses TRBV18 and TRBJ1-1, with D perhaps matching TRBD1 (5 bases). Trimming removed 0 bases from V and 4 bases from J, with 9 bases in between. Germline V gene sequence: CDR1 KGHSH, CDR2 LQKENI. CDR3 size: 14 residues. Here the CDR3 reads CASSPPPGGTEAFF. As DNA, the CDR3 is TGTGCCAGCTCACCACCACCGGGGGGCACTGAAGCTTTCTTT.

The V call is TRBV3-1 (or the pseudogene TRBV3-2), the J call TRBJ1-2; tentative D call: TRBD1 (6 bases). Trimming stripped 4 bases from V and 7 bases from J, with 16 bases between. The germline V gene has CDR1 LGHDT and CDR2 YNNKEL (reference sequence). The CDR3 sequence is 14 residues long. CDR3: CASSPMGGRFGYTF. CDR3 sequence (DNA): TGTGCCAGCAGCCCAATGGGGGGGCGTTTTGGCTACACCTTC.

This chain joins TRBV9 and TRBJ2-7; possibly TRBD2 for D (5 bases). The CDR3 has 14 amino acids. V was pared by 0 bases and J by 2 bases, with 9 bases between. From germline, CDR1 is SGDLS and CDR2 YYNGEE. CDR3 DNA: TGTGCCAGCAGCGTAGAGACTATAACCTACGAGCAGTACTTC. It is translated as CASSVETITYEQYF.

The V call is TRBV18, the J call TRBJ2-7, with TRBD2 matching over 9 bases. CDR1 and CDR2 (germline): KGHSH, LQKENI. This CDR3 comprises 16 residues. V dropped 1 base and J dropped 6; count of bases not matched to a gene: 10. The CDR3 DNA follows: TGTGCCAGCTCACCACGAGGAGGACTAGCGTACGGCGAGCAGTACTTC. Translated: CASSPRGGLAYGEQYF.

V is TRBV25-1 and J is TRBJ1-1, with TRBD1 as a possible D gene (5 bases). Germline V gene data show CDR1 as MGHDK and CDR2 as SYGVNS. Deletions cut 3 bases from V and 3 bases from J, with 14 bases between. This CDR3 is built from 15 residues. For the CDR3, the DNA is TGTGCCAGCAGTGAGGGCACCCGGGGGGACACTGAAGCTTTCTTT. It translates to CASSEGTRGDTEAFF.

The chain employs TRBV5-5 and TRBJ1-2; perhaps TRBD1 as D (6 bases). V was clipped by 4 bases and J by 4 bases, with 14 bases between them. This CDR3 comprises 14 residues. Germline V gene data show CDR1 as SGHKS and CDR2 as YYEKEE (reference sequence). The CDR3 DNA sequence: TGTGCCAGCAGCCTCGTGGGGACACCCTATGGCTACACCTTC. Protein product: CASSLVGTPYGYTF.

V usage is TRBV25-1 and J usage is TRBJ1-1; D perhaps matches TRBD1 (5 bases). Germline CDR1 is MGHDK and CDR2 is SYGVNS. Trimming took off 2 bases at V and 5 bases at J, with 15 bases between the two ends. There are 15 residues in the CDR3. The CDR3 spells CASSERGSGQTEAFF. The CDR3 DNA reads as TGTGCCAGCAGTGAACGGGGGTCGGGGCAGACTGAAGCTTTCTTT.

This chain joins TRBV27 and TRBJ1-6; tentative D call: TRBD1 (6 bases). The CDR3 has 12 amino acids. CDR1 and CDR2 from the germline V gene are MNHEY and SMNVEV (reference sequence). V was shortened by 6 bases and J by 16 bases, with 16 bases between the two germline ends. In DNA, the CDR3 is TGTGCCAGCAGCCAATACAGGGACTCACTCCACTTT. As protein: CASSQYRDSLHF.

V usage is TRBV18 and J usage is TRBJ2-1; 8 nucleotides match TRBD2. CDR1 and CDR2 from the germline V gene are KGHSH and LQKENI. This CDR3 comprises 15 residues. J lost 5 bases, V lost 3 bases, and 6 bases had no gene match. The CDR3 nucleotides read TGTGCCAGCTCACCGCTCGGGGGGGCCCACAATGAGCAGTTCTTC. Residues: CASSPLGGAHNEQFF.